This is a list of T cell receptor beta chains from one sample in a study of T cells in Graves' hyperthyroidism and ophthalmopathy. Each CDR3 protein is one row after TCRdb ran MiXCR on the multiplex PCR reads. This sample has approximately 710,000 distinct CDR3 sequences; 17% occur once, and the top ten carry roughly 15%. The sequencing input was blood. The source of these receptors is a man between 45 and 60 years old with Graves' hyperthyroidism. Both conserved end residues are part of each CDR3. The D gene is left open where the match is weak. Clone size is stated in some rows and not others, as once, few, many or a class when expanded.

v_call: TRBV28; clone_size: few; j_call: TRBJ2-7; d_call: TRBD1; cdr3_nt: TGTGCCAACAGTTTGTTGGACAGGGAAGGTGGCGAGCAGTACTTC; cdr3_aa: CANSLLDREGGEQYF
v_call: TRBV28; clone_size: many; j_call: TRBJ1-2; d_call: TRBD1; cdr3_nt: TGTGCCAGCACCTCTGGGACAGGGGAGAACTATGGCTACACCTTC; cdr3_aa: CASTSGTGENYGYTF
v_call: TRBV10-3; clone_size: few; j_call: TRBJ2-7; d_call: TRBD2; cdr3_nt: TGTGCCATCAGTGAACACACAACTAGCGGCTCCTACGAGCAGTACTTC; cdr3_aa: CAISEHTTSGSYEQYF
v_call: TRBV5-1; clone_size: many; j_call: TRBJ2-1; d_call: TRBD1; cdr3_nt: TGCGCCAGCAGCTACGGGACAGGGGGTACCTATGAGCAGTTCTTC; cdr3_aa: CASSYGTGGTYEQFF
v_call: TRBV7-8; clone_size: many; j_call: TRBJ2-7; d_call: TRBD1; cdr3_nt: TGTGCCAGCAGCTATAGACAGGGCTCCTACGAGCAGTACTTC; cdr3_aa: CASSYRQGSYEQYF
v_call: TRBV27; clone_size: .; j_call: TRBJ1-6; d_call: TRBD1; cdr3_nt: TGTGCCAGCAGTCAGACAGGGGTCCCGGGGGCCTATTCACCCCTCCACTTT; cdr3_aa: CASSQTGVPGAYSPLHF
v_call: TRBV4-3; clone_size: few; j_call: TRBJ2-1; d_call: TRBD2; cdr3_nt: TGCGCCAGCAGCCAAGAGGATAGCGGGAGAGGGGTGAATGAGCAGTTCTTC; cdr3_aa: CASSQEDSGRGVNEQFF
v_call: TRBV7-9; clone_size: many; j_call: TRBJ2-7; d_call: TRBD1; cdr3_nt: TGTGCCAGCAGCCTCGGGACAGGGTATAAGGACGAGCAGTACTTC; cdr3_aa: CASSLGTGYKDEQYF
v_call: TRBV7-9; clone_size: .; j_call: TRBJ1-3; d_call: .; cdr3_nt: TGTGCCAGCAGCTTCCTCGTGAAGAGCTCTGGAAACACCATATATTTT; cdr3_aa: CASSFLVKSSGNTIYF
v_call: TRBV24-1; clone_size: many; j_call: TRBJ2-7; d_call: .; cdr3_nt: TGTGCCACCAGACAGGGGAGGCCCTACGAGCAGTACTTC; cdr3_aa: CATRQGRPYEQYF